This T cell receptor (beta chain) was captured by sequencing in a study of OX40 agonist ivuxolimab in advanced cancers. In the study overall: An agonistic human IgG2 monoclonal antibody against OX40 (CD134) was given.

The repertoire was sequenced with immunoSEQ multiplex PCR; TCRdb's copy has only in-frame clones and lacks some. The sample shows around 72,000 clones, around 87% of them seen only once. The germline CDR1 and CDR2 sequences are SGDLS and YYNGEE. Deletions cut 3 bases from V and 7 bases from J, with 19 bases between. This CDR3 contains 16 residues. The chain combines TRBV9 with TRBJ2-2; perhaps TRBD2 as D (6 bases). This clonotype originated in an adult with an advanced solid tumor such as melanoma, head and neck, liver or kidney cancer. The sequencing here drew on CD4+ or CD8+ T cells sorted from blood, taken in a trial of the OX40 agonist ivuxolimab. CDR3 bases: TGTGCCAGCAGCGGTCCTGGAGGGGAGAGGGGCGGGGAGCTGTTTTTT. This encodes CASSGPGGERGGELFF.